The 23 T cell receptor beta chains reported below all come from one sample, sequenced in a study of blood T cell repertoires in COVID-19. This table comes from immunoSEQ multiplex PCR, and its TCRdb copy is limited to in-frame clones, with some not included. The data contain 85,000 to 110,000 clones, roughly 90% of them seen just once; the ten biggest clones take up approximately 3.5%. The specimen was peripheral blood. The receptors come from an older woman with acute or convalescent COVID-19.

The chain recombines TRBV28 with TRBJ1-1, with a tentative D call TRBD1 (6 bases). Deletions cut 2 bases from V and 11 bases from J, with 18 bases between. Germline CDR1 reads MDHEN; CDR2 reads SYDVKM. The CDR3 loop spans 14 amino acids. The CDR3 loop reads CASSLLSGEKGAFF. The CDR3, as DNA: TGTGCCAGCAGTTTACTGTCAGGGGAGAAGGGGGCTTTCTTT.

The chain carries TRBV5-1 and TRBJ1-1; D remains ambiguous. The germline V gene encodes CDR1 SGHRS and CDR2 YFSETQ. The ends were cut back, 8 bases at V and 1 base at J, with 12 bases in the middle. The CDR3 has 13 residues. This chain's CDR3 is CASHSDPNTEAFF. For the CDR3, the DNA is TGCGCCAGTCACTCCGATCCGAACACTGAAGCTTTCTTT.

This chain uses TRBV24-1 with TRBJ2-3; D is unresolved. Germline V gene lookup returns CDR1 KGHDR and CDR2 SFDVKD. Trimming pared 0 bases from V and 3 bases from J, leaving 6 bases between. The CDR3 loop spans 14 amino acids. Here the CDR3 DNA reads TGTGCCACCAGTGATTTGGACAAGACAGATACGCAGTATTTT. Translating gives CATSDLDKTDTQYF.

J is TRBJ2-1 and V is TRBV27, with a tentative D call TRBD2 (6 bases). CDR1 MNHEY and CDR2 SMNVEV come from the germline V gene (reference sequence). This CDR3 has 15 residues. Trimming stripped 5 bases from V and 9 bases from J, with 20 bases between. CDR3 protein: CASSPRYGGPVEQFF. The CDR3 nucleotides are TGTGCCAGCAGTCCCCGATACGGAGGGCCAGTTGAGCAGTTCTTC.

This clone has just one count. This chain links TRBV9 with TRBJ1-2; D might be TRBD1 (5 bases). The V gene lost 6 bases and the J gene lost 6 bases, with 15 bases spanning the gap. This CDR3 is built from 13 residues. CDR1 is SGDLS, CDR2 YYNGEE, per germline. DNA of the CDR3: TGTGCCAGCACCGAGCAGGGATCTGATGGCTACACCTTC. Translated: CASTEQGSDGYTF.

In nucleotides, the CDR3 is TGTGCCAGTAGTATCCCCCCAGGGGCTGGCAATCAGCCCCAGCATTTT. It translates to CASSIPPGAGNQPQHF. The genes are TRBV19 and TRBJ1-5; a possible D gene is TRBD1 (6 bases). V gave up 3 bases and J gave up 2 bases, with 14 bases separating them. The CDR3 is made up of 16 amino acids. The germline CDR1 and CDR2 sequences are LNHDA and SQIVND (reference sequence).

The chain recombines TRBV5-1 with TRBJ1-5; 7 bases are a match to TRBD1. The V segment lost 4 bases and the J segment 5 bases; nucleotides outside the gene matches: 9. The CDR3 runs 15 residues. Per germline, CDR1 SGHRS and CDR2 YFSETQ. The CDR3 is CASSATGASDQPQHF. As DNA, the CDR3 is TGCGCCAGCAGCGCAACAGGGGCTTCGGATCAGCCCCAGCATTTT.

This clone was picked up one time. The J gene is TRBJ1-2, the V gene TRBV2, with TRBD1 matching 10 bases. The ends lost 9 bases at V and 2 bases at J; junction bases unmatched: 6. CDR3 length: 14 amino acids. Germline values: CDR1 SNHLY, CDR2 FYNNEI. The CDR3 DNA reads TGTGCCAGTCATCGGACAGGGGGAAACTATGGCTACACCTTC. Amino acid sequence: CASHRTGGNYGYTF.

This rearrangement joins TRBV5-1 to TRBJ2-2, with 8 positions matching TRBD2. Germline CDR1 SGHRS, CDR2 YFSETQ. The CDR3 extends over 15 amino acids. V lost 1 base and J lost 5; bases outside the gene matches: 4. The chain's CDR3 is CASSLQLAETGELFF. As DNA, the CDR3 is TGCGCCAGCAGCTTGCAACTAGCGGAGACCGGGGAGCTGTTTTTT. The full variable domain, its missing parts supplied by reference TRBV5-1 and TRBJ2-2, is KAGVTQTPRYLIKTRGQQVTLSCSPISGHRSVSWYQQTPGQGLQFLFEYFSETQRNKGNFPGRFSGRQFSNSRSEMNVSTLELGDSALYLCASSLQLAETGELFFGEGSRLTVL.

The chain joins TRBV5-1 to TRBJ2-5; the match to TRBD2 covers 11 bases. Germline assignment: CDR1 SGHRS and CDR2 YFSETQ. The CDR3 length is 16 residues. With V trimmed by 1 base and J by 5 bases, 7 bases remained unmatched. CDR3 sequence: CASSLSMASGRETQYF. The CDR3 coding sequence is TGCGCCAGCAGCTTGTCTATGGCTAGCGGGAGGGAGACCCAGTACTTC. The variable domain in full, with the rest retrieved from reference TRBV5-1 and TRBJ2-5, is KAGVTQTPRYLIKTRGQQVTLSCSPISGHRSVSWYQQTPGQGLQFLFEYFSETQRNKGNFPGRFSGRQFSNSRSEMNVSTLELGDSALYLCASSLSMASGRETQYFGPGTRLLVL.

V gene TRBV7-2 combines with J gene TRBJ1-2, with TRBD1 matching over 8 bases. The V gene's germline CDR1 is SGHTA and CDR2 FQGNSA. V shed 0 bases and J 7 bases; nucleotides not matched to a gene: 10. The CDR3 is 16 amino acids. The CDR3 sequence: CASSLATGPQGGGYTF. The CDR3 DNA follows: TGTGCCAGCAGCTTAGCGACAGGGCCACAGGGGGGTGGCTACACCTTC.

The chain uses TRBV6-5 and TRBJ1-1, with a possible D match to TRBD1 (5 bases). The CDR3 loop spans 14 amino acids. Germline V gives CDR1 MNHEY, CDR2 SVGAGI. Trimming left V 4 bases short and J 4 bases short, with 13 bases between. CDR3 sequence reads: CASSWGGLGTEAFF. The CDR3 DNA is TGTGCCAGCAGTTGGGGGGGGTTGGGCACTGAAGCTTTCTTT.

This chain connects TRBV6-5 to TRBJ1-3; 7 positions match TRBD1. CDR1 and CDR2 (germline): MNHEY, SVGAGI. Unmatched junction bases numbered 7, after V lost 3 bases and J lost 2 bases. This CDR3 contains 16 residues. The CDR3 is CASSYGIDRAGNTIYF. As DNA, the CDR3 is TGTGCCAGCAGTTATGGGATCGACAGGGCTGGAAACACCATATATTTT.

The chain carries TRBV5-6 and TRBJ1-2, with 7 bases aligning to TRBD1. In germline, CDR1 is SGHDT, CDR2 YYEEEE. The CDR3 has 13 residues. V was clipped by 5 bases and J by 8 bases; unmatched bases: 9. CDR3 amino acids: CASSRQGTRGYTF. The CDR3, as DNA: TGTGCCAGCAGTCGACAGGGTACAAGGGGCTACACCTTC.

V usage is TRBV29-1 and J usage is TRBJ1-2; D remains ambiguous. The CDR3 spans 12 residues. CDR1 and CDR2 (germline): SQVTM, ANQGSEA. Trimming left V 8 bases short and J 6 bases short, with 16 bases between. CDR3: CSLFDSVDGYTF. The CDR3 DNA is TGCAGCCTATTCGACTCAGTGGATGGCTACACCTTC.

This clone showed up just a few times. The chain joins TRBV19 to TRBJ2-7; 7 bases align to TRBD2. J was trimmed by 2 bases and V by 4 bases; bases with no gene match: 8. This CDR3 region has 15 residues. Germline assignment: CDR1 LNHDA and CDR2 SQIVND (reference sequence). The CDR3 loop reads CASSTQAGPPYEQYF. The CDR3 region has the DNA TGTGCCAGTAGTACTCAAGCGGGACCGCCCTACGAGCAGTACTTC.

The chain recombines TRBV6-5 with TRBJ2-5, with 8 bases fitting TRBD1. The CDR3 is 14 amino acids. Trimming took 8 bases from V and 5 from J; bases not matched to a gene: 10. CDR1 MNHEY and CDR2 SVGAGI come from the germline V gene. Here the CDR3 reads CASALQGAQETQYF. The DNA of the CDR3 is TGTGCCAGCGCGTTGCAGGGGGCGCAGGAGACCCAGTACTTC.

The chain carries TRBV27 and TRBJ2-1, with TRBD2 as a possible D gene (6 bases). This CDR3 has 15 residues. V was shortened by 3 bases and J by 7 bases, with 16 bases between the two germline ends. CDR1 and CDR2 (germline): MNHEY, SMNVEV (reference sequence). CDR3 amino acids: CASSLVRRAGNEQFF. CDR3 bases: TGTGCCAGCAGTTTGGTGCGGAGGGCCGGTAATGAGCAGTTCTTC.

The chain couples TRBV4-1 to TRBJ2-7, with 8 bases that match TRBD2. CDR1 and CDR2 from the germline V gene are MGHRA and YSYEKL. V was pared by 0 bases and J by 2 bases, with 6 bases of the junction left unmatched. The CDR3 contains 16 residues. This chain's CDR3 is CASSQEELAVAYEQYF. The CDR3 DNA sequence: TGCGCCAGCAGCCAAGAGGAACTAGCGGTGGCCTACGAGCAGTACTTC.

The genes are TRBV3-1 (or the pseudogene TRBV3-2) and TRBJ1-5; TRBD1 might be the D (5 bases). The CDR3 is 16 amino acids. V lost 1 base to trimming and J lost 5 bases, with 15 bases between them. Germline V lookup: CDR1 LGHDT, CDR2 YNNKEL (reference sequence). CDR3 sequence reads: CASSQGGGAQDQPQHF. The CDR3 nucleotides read TGTGCCAGCAGCCAAGGAGGCGGGGCGCAGGATCAGCCCCAGCATTTT.

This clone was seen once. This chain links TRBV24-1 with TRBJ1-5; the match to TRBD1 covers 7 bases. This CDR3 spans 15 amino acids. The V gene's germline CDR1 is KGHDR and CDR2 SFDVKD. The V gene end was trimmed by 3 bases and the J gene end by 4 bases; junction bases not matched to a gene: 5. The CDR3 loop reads CATSDHGQANQPQHF. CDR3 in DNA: TGTGCCACCAGTGATCACGGACAGGCTAATCAGCCCCAGCATTTT.

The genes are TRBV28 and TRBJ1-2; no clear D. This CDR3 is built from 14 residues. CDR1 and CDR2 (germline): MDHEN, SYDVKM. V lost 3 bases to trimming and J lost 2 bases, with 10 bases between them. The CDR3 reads CASSFPSPNYGYTF. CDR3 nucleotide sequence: TGTGCCAGCAGTTTTCCGAGTCCCAACTATGGCTACACCTTC.

The CDR3 bases are TGTGCCAGCAGGACAGTGGTTCTCTCTGGGGCCAACGTCCTGACTTTC. Residues: CASRTVVLSGANVLTF. The genes are TRBV28 and TRBJ2-6; TRBD1 might be the D (5 bases). Deletions cut 6 bases from V and 0 bases from J, with 12 bases between. Germline V gene lookup returns CDR1 MDHEN and CDR2 SYDVKM. This CDR3 is built from 16 residues.